Listed below are T cell receptor beta chains from one sample, sequenced in a study of beta chain features in type 1 diabetes. Assay used: immunoSEQ multiplex PCR; TCRdb lists only in-frame clones, some missing. This sample has 350,000 to 450,000 clones, with more than 12% found just once. Sequencing used naive CD4+ T cells from blood. The source is a woman between 18 and 29 years old in good health. Both conserved end residues are part of each CDR3. A D gene is named only where the DNA matches it firmly. Clone sizes are given selectively: once, few, many, or a class where the clone is expanded.

v_gene,abundance,d_gene,j_gene,CDR3aa,CDR3nt
TRBV10-3,few,TRBD1,TRBJ1-2,CAISGQGAPNYGYTF,TGTGCCATCAGTGGACAGGGGGCCCCTAACTATGGCTACACCTTC
TRBV30,few,TRBD1,TRBJ1-4,CAWSDTGQRYEKLFF,TGTGCCTGGAGTGACACGGGACAGCGATATGAAAAACTGTTTTTT
TRBV27,few,-,TRBJ2-2,CASSRQATGELFF,TGTGCCAGCAGTCGACAGGCCACCGGGGAGCTGTTTTTT
TRBV5-1,-,-,TRBJ2-2,CASSRRLDPGELFF,TGCGCCAGCAGCCGTCGACTGGATCCCGGGGAGCTGTTTTTT
TRBV7-2,-,-,TRBJ2-1,CASSPGLPNEQFF,TGTGCCAGCAGCCCGGGACTCCCTAATGAGCAGTTCTTC
TRBV30,few,TRBD1,TRBJ2-3,CAWKPPPGQGLRADTQYF,TGTGCCTGGAAACCCCCACCGGGACAGGGGCTGCGCGCAGATACGCAGTATTTT
TRBV15,-,-,TRBJ1-2,CATSRDRQEWGYGYTF,TGTGCCACCAGCAGAGATCGACAGGAGTGGGGCTATGGCTACACCTTC
TRBV5-1,-,TRBD2,TRBJ2-1,CASSFGRLAGEGNEQFF,TGCGCCAGCAGCTTCGGGCGCCTAGCGGGAGAGGGCAATGAGCAGTTCTTC
TRBV28,few,TRBD2,TRBJ2-1,CASSLSGGFYNEQFF,TGTGCCAGCAGTTTATCGGGGGGATTCTACAATGAGCAGTTCTTC
TRBV9,-,TRBD2,TRBJ2-1,CASSARLGLAGYNEQFF,TGTGCCAGCAGCGCCCGCTTGGGACTAGCGGGCTACAATGAGCAGTTCTTC
TRBV28,few,TRBD2,TRBJ2-7,CASSDPGLAESYEQYF,TGTGCCAGCAGCGACCCGGGACTAGCGGAATCCTACGAGCAGTACTTC
TRBV5-4,-,TRBD2,TRBJ2-1,CASSAQRGDNEQFF,TGTGCCAGCAGCGCGCAGCGGGGGGACAATGAGCAGTTCTTC
TRBV11-3,-,-,TRBJ2-5,CASSGNTDRGTQYF,TGTGCCAGCAGCGGGAACACGGACCGGGGGACCCAGTACTTC
TRBV30,few,-,TRBJ1-5,CAWSLGGGTQPQHF,TGTGCCTGGAGCCTCGGTGGGGGCACTCAGCCCCAGCATTTT
TRBV7-2,few,-,TRBJ2-2,CASSLWGQNTGELFF,TGTGCCAGCAGCTTATGGGGGCAGAACACCGGGGAGCTGTTTTTT
TRBV4-3,-,TRBD1,TRBJ2-7,CASSHGTATGDEQYF,TGCGCCAGCAGCCACGGGACAGCCACCGGGGACGAGCAGTACTTC
TRBV5-6,-,-,TRBJ1-1,CASRNSGGNTEAFF,TGTGCCAGCAGAAACAGCGGCGGGAACACTGAAGCTTTCTTT
TRBV7-9,few,-,TRBJ2-4,CASSLDPTVNIQYF,TGTGCCAGCAGCTTAGACCCGACAGTAAACATTCAGTACTTC
TRBV23-1,few,-,TRBJ1-5,CASSQRTDYQPQHF,TGCGCCAGCAGTCAGAGGACAGATTATCAGCCCCAGCATTTT
TRBV7-9,few,TRBD1,TRBJ1-1,CASSRGQGNTEAFF,TGTGCCAGCAGCAGAGGACAGGGGAACACTGAAGCTTTCTTT
TRBV7-9,few,-,TRBJ1-4,CASEDLMRKLFF,TGTGCCAGTGAAGATTTAATGAGGAAACTGTTTTTT
TRBV25-1,few,-,TRBJ1-2,CASSELRANYGYTF,TGTGCCAGCAGTGAGTTAAGAGCTAACTATGGCTACACCTTC
TRBV7-9,-,TRBD2,TRBJ2-5,CASSSVLAGVKETQYF,TGTGCCAGCAGTTCCGTCCTAGCGGGAGTCAAAGAGACCCAGTACTTC
TRBV18,few,-,TRBJ1-1,CASSPGAGWSTEAFF,TGTGCCAGCTCACCTGGGGCGGGGTGGAGCACTGAAGCTTTCTTT
TRBV18,-,-,TRBJ1-1,CASSGQTNTEAFF,TGTGCCAGCTCCGGACAGACGAACACTGAAGCTTTCTTT
TRBV4-2,-,-,TRBJ2-7,CASSQDWGLTLYEQYF,TGTGCCAGCAGCCAAGATTGGGGCCTGACCCTCTACGAGCAGTACTTC
TRBV9,-,-,TRBJ2-5,CASSASLQGSQETQYF,TGTGCCAGCAGCGCCTCCTTACAGGGATCCCAAGAGACCCAGTACTTC
TRBV30,few,-,TRBJ1-5,CAWSPGHRVSNQPQHF,TGTGCCTGGAGCCCAGGGCACCGAGTGAGCAATCAGCCCCAGCATTTT
TRBV6-5,-,-,TRBJ1-2,CASSYRGEGYGYTF,TGTGCCAGCAGTTACAGAGGGGAGGGCTATGGCTACACCTTC
TRBV9,-,TRBD2,TRBJ2-2,CASSVSGRWTGELFF,TGTGCCAGCAGTGTAAGCGGGAGGTGGACCGGGGAGCTGTTTTTT
TRBV9,few,-,TRBJ2-2,CASSVGSGSNTGELFF,TGTGCCAGCAGCGTAGGTTCCGGGAGCAACACCGGGGAGCTGTTTTTT
TRBV18,few,-,TRBJ2-3,CASSPRGVRGDTQYF,TGTGCCAGCTCACCAAGAGGTGTCCGGGGGGATACGCAGTATTTT
TRBV18,-,-,TRBJ2-7,CASSPRTTKGEQYF,TGTGCCAGCTCACCGAGGACTACTAAAGGGGAGCAGTACTTC
TRBV4-2,-,-,TRBJ2-7,CASSPRLPSSYEQYF,TGTGCCAGCAGCCCGAGACTTCCAAGCTCTTACGAGCAGTACTTC
TRBV30,-,-,TRBJ1-5,CAFGRDQPQHF,TGTGCCTTCGGGAGGGACCAGCCCCAGCATTTT
TRBV14,-,TRBD1,TRBJ2-7,CASSQGQGMGYEQYF,TGTGCCAGCAGCCAAGGACAGGGGATGGGCTACGAGCAGTACTTC
TRBV29-1,few,-,TRBJ1-1,CSVGRGGTEAFF,TGCAGCGTTGGAAGGGGGGGCACTGAAGCTTTCTTT
TRBV6-6,-,-,TRBJ2-2,CASMGGDNGELFF,TGTGCCAGCATGGGGGGGGACAACGGGGAGCTGTTTTTT
TRBV15,-,-,TRBJ1-2,CATSRDDRSYGYTF,TGTGCCACCAGCAGAGATGACAGATCCTATGGCTACACCTTC
TRBV5-1,-,-,TRBJ2-1,CASSVDMAYNEQFF,TGCGCCAGCAGCGTCGACATGGCCTACAATGAGCAGTTCTTC
TRBV30,-,TRBD1,TRBJ2-7,CAWGRGRHEQYF,TGTGCCTGGGGCAGGGGGCGCCACGAGCAGTACTTC
TRBV15,few,TRBD2,TRBJ2-6,CATGLGGSGANVLTF,TGTGCCACCGGCCTGGGGGGGTCTGGGGCCAACGTCCTGACTTTC
TRBV7-9,few,-,TRBJ1-1,CASSLGGGTTEAFF,TGTGCCAGCAGCTTAGGGGGCGGGACGACTGAAGCTTTCTTT
TRBV9,few,TRBD2,TRBJ2-1,CASSPHLAGVSYEQFF,TGTGCCAGCAGCCCCCACCTAGCGGGAGTCAGTTATGAGCAGTTCTTC
TRBV6-1,few,-,TRBJ1-1,CASSVRENTEAFF,TGTGCCAGCAGCGTCAGGGAGAACACTGAAGCTTTCTTT
TRBV5-6,-,-,TRBJ2-1,CASSSNPGLEFF,TGTGCCAGCAGCTCCAACCCGGGACTCGAGTTCTTC
TRBV30,-,-,TRBJ1-2,CAWSPPRTDSYGYTF,TGTGCCTGGAGTCCACCTCGGACTGACTCCTATGGCTACACCTTC
TRBV7-9,-,TRBD2,TRBJ2-1,CASSQMGASGRASYNEQFF,TGTGCCAGCAGCCAAATGGGGGCTAGCGGGAGGGCCTCTTACAATGAGCAGTTCTTC
TRBV4-3,few,TRBD1,TRBJ1-1,CASSQQTGFTEAFF,TGCGCCAGCAGCCAACAGACAGGGTTCACTGAAGCTTTCTTT
TRBV11-1,few,TRBD1,TRBJ1-1,CASSSEGQLNTEAFF,TGTGCCAGCAGCTCCGAGGGACAGCTAAACACTGAAGCTTTCTTT
TRBV30,-,TRBD1,TRBJ1-2,CAWVQGGWIGYTF,TGTGCCTGGGTACAGGGGGGGTGGATTGGCTACACCTTC
TRBV29-1,few,-,TRBJ1-1,CSVGNTRTEAFF,TGCAGCGTTGGGAATACGCGGACTGAAGCTTTCTTT
TRBV29-1,-,-,TRBJ2-5,CSARGQETQYF,TGCAGCGCTCGGGGGCAAGAGACCCAGTACTTC
TRBV7-9,-,TRBD2,TRBJ2-7,CASSSTSREQYF,TGTGCCAGCAGCTCGACTAGCAGAGAGCAGTACTTC
TRBV13,-,TRBD2,TRBJ2-5,CASSFSGSGETQYF,TGTGCCAGCAGCTTCAGCGGGAGTGGAGAGACCCAGTACTTC
TRBV7-9,-,TRBD1,TRBJ1-5,CASSDRGDQPQHF,TGTGCCAGCTCGGACAGGGGAGACCAGCCCCAGCATTTT
TRBV7-9,-,-,TRBJ2-3,CASSSQGEGTSFSTDTQYF,TGTGCCAGCAGCTCCCAAGGGGAGGGGACATCCTTCAGCACAGATACGCAGTATTTT
TRBV6-1,few,TRBD1,TRBJ2-5,CASSALTGGQETQYF,TGTGCCAGCAGCGCCTTGACAGGGGGACAAGAGACCCAGTACTTC
TRBV7-9,-,-,TRBJ1-4,CARESRVPNEKLFF,TGTGCCAGGGAGAGCAGGGTGCCTAATGAAAAACTGTTTTTT
TRBV28,few,-,TRBJ2-7,CASSQGYPYEQYF,TGTGCCAGCAGTCAGGGTTACCCCTACGAGCAGTACTTC